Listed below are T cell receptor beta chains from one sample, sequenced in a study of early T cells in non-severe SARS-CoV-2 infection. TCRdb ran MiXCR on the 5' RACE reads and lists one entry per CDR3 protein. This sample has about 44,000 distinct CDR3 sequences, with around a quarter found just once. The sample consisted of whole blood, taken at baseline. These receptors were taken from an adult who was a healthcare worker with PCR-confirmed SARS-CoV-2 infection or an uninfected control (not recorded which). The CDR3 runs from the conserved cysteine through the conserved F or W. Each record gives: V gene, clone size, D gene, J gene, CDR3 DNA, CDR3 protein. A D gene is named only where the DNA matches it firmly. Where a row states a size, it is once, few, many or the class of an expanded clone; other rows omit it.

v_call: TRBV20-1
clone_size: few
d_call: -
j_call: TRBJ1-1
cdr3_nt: TGCAGTGCTAGTGATTCGGGGCGGATGAACACTGAAGCTTTCTTT
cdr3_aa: CSASDSGRMNTEAFF

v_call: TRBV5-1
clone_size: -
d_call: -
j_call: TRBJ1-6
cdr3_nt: TGCGCCAGCAGCTTGACAGAAGATATTTCACCCCTCCACTTT
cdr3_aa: CASSLTEDISPLHF

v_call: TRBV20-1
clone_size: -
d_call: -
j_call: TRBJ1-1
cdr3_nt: TGCAGTGCCCTCTTGACAGTTGATGAAGCTTTCTTT
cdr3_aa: CSALLTVDEAFF

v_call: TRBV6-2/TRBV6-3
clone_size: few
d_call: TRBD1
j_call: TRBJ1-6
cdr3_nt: TGTGCCAGCAGTTACAACAGGGGAGAGACACCCCTCCACTTT
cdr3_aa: CASSYNRGETPLHF

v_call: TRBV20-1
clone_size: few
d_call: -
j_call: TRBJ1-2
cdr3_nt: TGCAGTGCGGGGACACTTTTTTCTGGCTACACCTTC
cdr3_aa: CSAGTLFSGYTF

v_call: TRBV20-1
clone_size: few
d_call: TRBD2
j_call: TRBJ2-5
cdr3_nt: TGCAGTGCAGAGGGACTAGCGAGCCAAGAGACCCAGTACTTC
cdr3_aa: CSAEGLASQETQYF

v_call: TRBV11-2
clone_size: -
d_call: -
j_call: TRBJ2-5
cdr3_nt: TGTGCCAGCAGCTTCTCCGGGATTGGGACCCAGTACTTC
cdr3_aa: CASSFSGIGTQYF

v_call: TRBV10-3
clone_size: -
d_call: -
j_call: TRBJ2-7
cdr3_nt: TGTGCCATCAGTGACGCGGGCCTCATGTTTTACGAGCAGTACTTC
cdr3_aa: CAISDAGLMFYEQYF

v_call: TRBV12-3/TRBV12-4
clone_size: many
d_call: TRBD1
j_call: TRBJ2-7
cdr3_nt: TGTGCCAGCAGTTCCCGGGACAGGGTTGACGAGCAGTACTTC
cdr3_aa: CASSSRDRVDEQYF

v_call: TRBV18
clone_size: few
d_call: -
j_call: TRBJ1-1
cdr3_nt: TGTGCCAGCTCACCACGGGGGGCTGACACTGAAGCTTTCTTT
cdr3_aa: CASSPRGADTEAFF

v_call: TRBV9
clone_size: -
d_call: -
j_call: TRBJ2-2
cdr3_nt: TGTGCCAGCAAGCTCTCTACGAACACCGGGGAGCTGTTTTTT
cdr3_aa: CASKLSTNTGELFF

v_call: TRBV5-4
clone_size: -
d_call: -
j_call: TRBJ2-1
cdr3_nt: TGTGCCAGCAGCTTGGAAGCGACGACGTACAATGAGCAGTTCTTC
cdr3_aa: CASSLEATTYNEQFF

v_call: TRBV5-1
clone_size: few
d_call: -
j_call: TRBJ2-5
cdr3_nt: TGCGCCAGCAGCTTGGGCCGGGCAGAGACCCAGTACTTC
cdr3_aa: CASSLGRAETQYF

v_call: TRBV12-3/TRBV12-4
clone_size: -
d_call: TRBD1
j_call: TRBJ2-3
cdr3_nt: TGTGCCAGCGGCCGGGACAGGGCTTTTTTACAGTATTTT
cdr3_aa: CASGRDRAFLQYF

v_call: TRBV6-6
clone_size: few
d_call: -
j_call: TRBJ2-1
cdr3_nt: TGTGCCAGCAGTCCCCGGGGTCCAGGCGCAGGCAATGAGCAGTTCTTC
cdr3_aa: CASSPRGPGAGNEQFF

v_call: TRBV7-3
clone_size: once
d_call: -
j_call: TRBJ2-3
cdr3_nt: TGTGCCAGCGGAGGCCGGGGAGATACGCAGTATTTT
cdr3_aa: CASGGRGDTQYF

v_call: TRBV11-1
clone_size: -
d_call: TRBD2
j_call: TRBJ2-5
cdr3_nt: TGTGCCAGCACCCCTAGCCGGCGGGGGCAAGAGACCCAGTACTTC
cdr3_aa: CASTPSRRGQETQYF

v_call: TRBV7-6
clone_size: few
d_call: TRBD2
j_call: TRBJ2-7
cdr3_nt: TGTGCCAGCAGTTCGTTGACTAGCGGGGAGATCTACGAGCAGTACTTC
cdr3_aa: CASSSLTSGEIYEQYF

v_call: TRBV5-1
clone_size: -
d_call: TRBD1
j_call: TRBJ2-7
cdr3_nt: TGCGCCAGCAGCTTGGTGACAGGGGGCTCCCCTGCCTACGAGCAGTACTTC
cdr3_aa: CASSLVTGGSPAYEQYF

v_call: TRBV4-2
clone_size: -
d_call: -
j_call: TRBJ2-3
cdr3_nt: TGTGCCAGCAGCCAAGGGCTGCGCACAGATACGCAGTATTTT
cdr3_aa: CASSQGLRTDTQYF

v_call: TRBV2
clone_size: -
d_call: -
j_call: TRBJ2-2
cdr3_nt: TGTGCCAGCACCGAGATTGGACAAAACACCGGGGAGCTGTTTTTT
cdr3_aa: CASTEIGQNTGELFF

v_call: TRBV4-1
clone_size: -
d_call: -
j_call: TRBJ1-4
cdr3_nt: TGCGCCAGCAGCCGTGCGACGGCAACTAATGAAAAACTGTTTTTT
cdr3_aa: CASSRATATNEKLFF

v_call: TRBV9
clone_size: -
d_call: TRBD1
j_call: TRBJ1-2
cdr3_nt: TGTGCCAGCAGCCCCGAACTGCGACAGGGCACTTCTGGGTATGGCTACACCTTC
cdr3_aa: CASSPELRQGTSGYGYTF

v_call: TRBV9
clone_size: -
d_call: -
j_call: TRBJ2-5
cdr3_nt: TGTGCCAGCAGCCCGGGACAAGAGACCCAGTACTTC
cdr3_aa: CASSPGQETQYF

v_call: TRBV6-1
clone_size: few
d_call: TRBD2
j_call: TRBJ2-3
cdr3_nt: TGTGCCAGCAGTGCCCTCCCACTAGCGGGGGAATTCACAGATACGCAGTATTTT
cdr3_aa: CASSALPLAGEFTDTQYF

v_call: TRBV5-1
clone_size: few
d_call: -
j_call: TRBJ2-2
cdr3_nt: TGCGCCAGCTATTACACCGGGGAGCTGTTTTTT
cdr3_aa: CASYYTGELFF

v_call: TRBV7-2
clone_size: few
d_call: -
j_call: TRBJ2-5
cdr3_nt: TGTGCCAGCAGCCCCGGGACATTACAAGAGACCCAGTACTTC
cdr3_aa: CASSPGTLQETQYF

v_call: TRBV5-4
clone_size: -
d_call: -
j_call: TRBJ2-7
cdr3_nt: TGTGCCAGCAGCTTGGACTCTCAAGAGCAGTACTTC
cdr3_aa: CASSLDSQEQYF

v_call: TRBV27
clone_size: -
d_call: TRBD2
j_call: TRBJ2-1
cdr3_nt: TGTGCCAGCAGTAAACGGATAGCGGGGGCCCCTATGGAGCAGTTCTTC
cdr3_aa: CASSKRIAGAPMEQFF

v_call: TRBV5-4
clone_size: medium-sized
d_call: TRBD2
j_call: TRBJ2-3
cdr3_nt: TGTGCCAGCAGCTTGGTTGGTAGCGGGGGGGCCGGCGCAGATACGCAGTATTTT
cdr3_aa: CASSLVGSGGAGADTQYF

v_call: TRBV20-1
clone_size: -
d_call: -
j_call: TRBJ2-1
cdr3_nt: TGCAGTGCTAGACAGGGGCTCAGTGGTGAGCAGTTCTTC
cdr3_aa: CSARQGLSGEQFF

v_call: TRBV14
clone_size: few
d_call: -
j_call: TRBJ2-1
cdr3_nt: TGTGCCAGCAGCCAAGGAAGGACGGTTGTCAATGAGCAGTTCTTC
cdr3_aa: CASSQGRTVVNEQFF

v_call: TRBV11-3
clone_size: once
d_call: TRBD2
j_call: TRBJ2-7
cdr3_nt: TGTGCCAGCAGCTTATCAAGCGGGGAATCCTACGAGCAGTACTTC
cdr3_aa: CASSLSSGESYEQYF

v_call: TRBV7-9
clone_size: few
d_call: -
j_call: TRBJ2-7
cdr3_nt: TGTGCCAGCAGCTTAGGTCGCAGGGTATTTGAGCAGTACTTC
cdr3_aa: CASSLGRRVFEQYF

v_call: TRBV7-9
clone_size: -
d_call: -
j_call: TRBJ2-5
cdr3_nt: TGTGCCAGCAGCTTGCCACCCAGTGAGACCCAGTACTTC
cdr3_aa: CASSLPPSETQYF

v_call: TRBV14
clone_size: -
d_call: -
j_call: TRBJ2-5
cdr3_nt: TGTGCCAGCAGCCCACTCCGACAGGTGTCGAGGGAGACCCAGTACTTC
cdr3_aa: CASSPLRQVSRETQYF

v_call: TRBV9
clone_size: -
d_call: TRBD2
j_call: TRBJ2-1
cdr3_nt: TGTGCCAGCAGCGTAGGGACTAGCGGGTTGAATGAGCAGTTCTTC
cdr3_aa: CASSVGTSGLNEQFF

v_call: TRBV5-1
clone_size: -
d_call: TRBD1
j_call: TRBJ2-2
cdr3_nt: TGCGCCAGCAGCCCGGACAGGACCACCGGGGAGCTGTTTTTT
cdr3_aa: CASSPDRTTGELFF